Listed below are T cell receptor beta chains from one sample, sequenced in a study of blood T cell repertoires in COVID-19. The method was immunoSEQ multiplex PCR; TCRdb's version includes in-frame clones alone and lacks a portion of them. This sample yields over 75,000 clones, of which about 82% are seen a single time; about 25% belongs to the top ten. Sequencing was carried out using peripheral blood. These receptors all stem from a human donor in a cohort sampled during active COVID-19. The conserved cysteine and the conserved F or W are not part of the CDR3 here. The D gene is left open where the match is weak.

CDR3 protein: ASSTDRGWGTEAF
D gene: TRBD1
V gene: TRBV5-5

CDR3 protein: ASSLAGSPNEKLF
D gene: -
V gene: TRBV5-1

CDR3 protein: ASSDRPGAYNSPLH
D gene: -
V gene: TRBV6-2/TRBV6-3

CDR3 protein: ASSVQGAGTEAF
D gene: TRBD1
V gene: TRBV11-2

CDR3 protein: ASRDRSNTEAF
D gene: -
V gene: TRBV25-1

CDR3 protein: ASSSGQTPTNYGYT
D gene: -
V gene: TRBV7-9

CDR3 protein: ASSLAAGSSYEQY
D gene: TRBD2
V gene: TRBV7-3

CDR3 protein: ASSFAGQDSPLH
D gene: -
V gene: TRBV5-1

CDR3 protein: ASSPGAGGFNEQF
D gene: TRBD1
V gene: TRBV3-1/TRBV3-2

CDR3 protein: ASSAGLAYEQY
D gene: TRBD2
V gene: TRBV11-3

CDR3 protein: ASSLARSLGTEAF
D gene: -
V gene: TRBV7-8

CDR3 protein: ASSVGGRGQRELF
D gene: TRBD1
V gene: TRBV9

CDR3 protein: ASSWTSGRGNEQF
D gene: TRBD2
V gene: TRBV4-3

CDR3 protein: ASSTTPIINYGYT
D gene: -
V gene: TRBV21-1

CDR3 protein: ASSYSRETQY
D gene: -
V gene: TRBV6-2/TRBV6-3

CDR3 protein: ASSLPGQMSGGYT
D gene: TRBD1
V gene: TRBV28

CDR3 protein: ASSLESYRGTGELF
D gene: -
V gene: TRBV7-6

CDR3 protein: ASSPGHSGANVLT
D gene: -
V gene: TRBV18

CDR3 protein: ASSFGGTGVETQY
D gene: TRBD1
V gene: TRBV27

CDR3 protein: ASSLWDRGRVETQY
D gene: TRBD1
V gene: TRBV5-1

CDR3 protein: ASSLTGTSVYNEQF
D gene: TRBD2
V gene: TRBV18

CDR3 protein: ATSRDQGIETQY
D gene: -
V gene: TRBV15

CDR3 protein: AIPGGSDTGELF
D gene: -
V gene: TRBV6-4

CDR3 protein: ASSSRGLNEQF
D gene: TRBD1
V gene: TRBV7-6

CDR3 protein: ASSLSGTSGSGEQF
D gene: TRBD2
V gene: TRBV7-2

CDR3 protein: ASSLAAGRSAF
D gene: -
V gene: TRBV13

CDR3 protein: ASASSSYEQY
D gene: -
V gene: TRBV2

CDR3 protein: ASSHSGTRGWEQY
D gene: -
V gene: TRBV4-2

CDR3 protein: ATSRDRQFYYGYT
D gene: -
V gene: TRBV15

CDR3 protein: ASSIDSGGYNEQF
D gene: TRBD2
V gene: TRBV27

CDR3 protein: ASSKRLAGATGELF
D gene: TRBD2
V gene: TRBV19

CDR3 protein: AISEQGRAF
D gene: -
V gene: TRBV10-3

CDR3 protein: ASSSDSYRAETDTQY
D gene: -
V gene: TRBV6-2/TRBV6-3

CDR3 protein: ASSLMTANYGYT
D gene: -
V gene: TRBV11-1

CDR3 protein: SASLLAEQF
D gene: -
V gene: TRBV20-1

CDR3 protein: ASSSYGPYEQY
D gene: -
V gene: TRBV11-3

CDR3 protein: ATSDSGPGGTGELF
D gene: -
V gene: TRBV24-1

CDR3 protein: ASSDPDVGDNQPQH
D gene: -
V gene: TRBV28

CDR3 protein: ASSLAGAGGNEKLF
D gene: -
V gene: TRBV11-2

CDR3 protein: ASSLEVTRGGYT
D gene: -
V gene: TRBV7-6

CDR3 protein: ASSSDLSGTPYNEQF
D gene: TRBD2
V gene: TRBV7-8

CDR3 protein: ASNLDSPGELF
D gene: -
V gene: TRBV28

CDR3 protein: SVATGVGSYNEQF
D gene: -
V gene: TRBV29-1

CDR3 protein: ASSLLGTGGNEQF
D gene: TRBD1
V gene: TRBV7-2

CDR3 protein: ASRGGQGYYNEQF
D gene: TRBD1
V gene: TRBV6-5

CDR3 protein: ASSSAGLTGGDPEAF
D gene: -
V gene: TRBV5-4

CDR3 protein: ASSYFGDTNTEAF
D gene: -
V gene: TRBV5-1

CDR3 protein: ASRKDRDNYGYT
D gene: TRBD1
V gene: TRBV6-5

CDR3 protein: ASSLEGLENTEAF
D gene: -
V gene: TRBV13

CDR3 protein: ASSQNRGNIQY
D gene: TRBD1
V gene: TRBV6-5

CDR3 protein: ASCKTYRVAEAF
D gene: -
V gene: TRBV28

CDR3 protein: AIKGLGYEQY
D gene: -
V gene: TRBV10-3

CDR3 protein: ASSLEVAHYNEQF
D gene: -
V gene: TRBV4-1

CDR3 protein: SASTEDTQY
D gene: -
V gene: TRBV20-1

CDR3 protein: SVGGDSGANVLT
D gene: -
V gene: TRBV29-1

CDR3 protein: ASTYSGDWPGELF
D gene: -
V gene: TRBV27

CDR3 protein: ASSLNGRGTDTQY
D gene: -
V gene: TRBV28

CDR3 protein: ASSHTSGGALDTQY
D gene: TRBD2
V gene: TRBV7-2